This TCR beta chain was recorded in a study of T cell repertoires in ileal Crohn's disease. Worth noting for this clone: What it recognizes is unknown.

Trimming removed 1 base from V and 3 bases from J; junction bases left unmatched: 4. Germline-derived CDR1 and CDR2 are LNHNV and YYDKDF (reference sequence). The CDR3 runs 16 residues. Broader study findings: Active smokers at surgery had more clonal expansions than non-smokers. Compared with CD4 T cells, sorted CD8 cells carried more expanded clones.

Sequencing used immunoSEQ multiplex PCR; TCRdb keeps in-frame clones, though not all of them. The sample has roughly 7,200 clones, over 80% seen once. This receptor was taken from an adult with Crohn's disease. The chain employs TRBV15 and TRBJ2-7, with TRBD1 identical over 12 bases. The sample consisted of ileal tissue. CDR3 nucleotides: TGTGCCACCAGCAGAGGGGGACAGGGGGCGCGCTACGAGCAGTACTTC. Residues: CATSRGGQGARYEQYF.